Listed here are 2 T cell receptor beta chains from one sample, sequenced in a study of response to subunit inactivated influenza vaccine. TCRdb recomputed calls from the RT-PCR reads with MiXCR, one row per CDR3 protein. The sample consists of a few hundred thousand distinct CDR3 sequences, around 7.9% of them appearing once. The sequenced sample was PBMCs from blood, obtained less than 30 months after vaccination. The receptors were sampled from a man in his fifties or sixties who received an inactivated influenza vaccine.

This clonotype was detected ten times or more. The V and J genes are TRBV29-1 and TRBJ1-5; D is undetermined. V was clipped by 3 bases and J by 2 bases, with 14 bases between them. CDR3 size: 15 residues. Germline loops: CDR1 SQVTM, CDR2 ANQGSEA. The CDR3 DNA follows: TGCAGCGTTGATCAGCGGTGTTCGGGCAATCAGCCCCAGCATTTT. The encoded protein is CSVDQRCSGNQPQHF.

This clonotype was seen at least ten times. The chain combines TRBV27 with TRBJ2-5, with D possibly being TRBD2 (7 bases). V was trimmed by 4 bases and J by 4 bases, leaving 13 bases between them. The CDR3 is made up of 14 amino acids. Germline assignment: CDR1 MNHEY and CDR2 SMNVEV (reference sequence). The CDR3 sequence: CASSSIRGAETQYF. In DNA, the CDR3 is TGTGCCAGCAGTTCTATTCGGGGGGCAGAGACCCAGTACTTC.